This T cell receptor beta chain came from a study of early T cells in non-severe SARS-CoV-2 infection. Study background: The input, bulk RNA from unsorted whole blood, was sequenced, and chains were unpaired. Study-level points and caveats: VDJdb matching favored anti-spike CD8 responses, missing private and CD4 specificities.

This clonotype was seen just once. Its specificity is unknown. Attached unique molecular identifiers marked individual cDNA molecules. Each CDR3 protein gets one entry after TCRdb re-called the 5' RACE reads with MiXCR. This table has approximately 50,000 distinct CDR3 sequences, around 10% appearing once. This sequence was found in an adult who was a healthcare worker with PCR-confirmed SARS-CoV-2 infection or an uninfected control (not recorded which). Sequenced sample: whole blood.

The CDR3: CSAPGGKANVLTF. The CDR3 region has the DNA TGCAGTGCTCCCGGGGGGAAGGCCAACGTCCTGACTTTC. V gene TRBV20-1 combines with J gene TRBJ2-6, with 7 nucleotides matching TRBD2. The CDR3 has 13 amino acids. From germline, CDR1 is DFQATT and CDR2 SNEGSKA (reference sequence). J was trimmed by 6 bases and V by 5 bases; bases with no gene match: 4.